Reported below is one T cell receptor (beta chain). What it binds is not known. The trim removed 3 bases at V and 4 bases at J, leaving 6 bases unmatched. This CDR3 spans 15 amino acids. Looked up from germline, CDR1 is MDHEN and CDR2 is SYDVKM. The data were obtained in a study of T cell responses to AZD1222 COVID-19 vaccine. Broader study findings: It should be noted that donors were predominantly white British and more often female, and clonal diversity was possibly underestimated. Baseline seropositivity characterized only 5 to 7 AZD1222 recipients.

The data were produced by immunoSEQ multiplex PCR, yet TCRdb's version contains in-frame clones alone and is incomplete. The sample consists of 200,000 or so clones, around 87% of them appearing once. The TCR was taken from an adult in good health. This material consisted of peripheral blood, taken on day 0 of MenACWY control vaccination. V is TRBV28 and J is TRBJ1-5, with TRBD1 identical over 7 bases. CDR3 sequence reads: CASSFLQGTNQPQHF. CDR3 DNA: TGTGCCAGCAGTTTCCTACAGGGGACAAATCAGCCCCAGCATTTT.